The 11 T cell receptor beta chains listed next were all sequenced from one sample in a study of T cells in Graves' hyperthyroidism and ophthalmopathy. It was RNA transcripts that yielded the amplified TCR beta CDR3 regions. A first-round RT-PCR of the TCR CDR3 used the HTBI primer set. TCRdb reprocessed the multiplex PCR reads with MiXCR, giving one entry per CDR3 protein. The table shows 450,000 to 700,000 distinct CDR3 sequences, with roughly 46% occurring only once. Sequenced input: peripheral blood or thyroid tissue (not recorded which). The receptors originated from an adult woman with Graves' disease, either hyperthyroidism or ophthalmopathy (not recorded which).

This clonotype has ten or more counts. This chain connects TRBV7-6 to TRBJ1-1; 9 nucleotides agree with TRBD1. CDR3 length: 13 amino acids. Trimming took 8 bases from V and 5 from J; bases not matched to a gene: 6. Germline CDR1 and CDR2: SGHVS and FNYEAQ. CDR3 sequence (DNA): TGTGCCAGCGGACAGGGGTTGGGGACTGAAGCTTTCTTT. Amino acids: CASGQGLGTEAFF.

On this clonotype: The junction departs from germline at one end; a sequencing error may be responsible. The CDR3 protein is CASSRGHGADVLTF. CDR3 sequence (DNA): TGTGCCAGTAGTAGGGGGCACGGGGCCGACGTCCTGACTTTC. The genes are TRBV19 and TRBJ2-6; possibly TRBD1 for D (6 bases). Germline V gene lookup returns CDR1 LNHDA and CDR2 SQIVND (reference sequence). This CDR3 comprises 14 residues.

This clonotype appeared many times. V usage is TRBV2 and J usage is TRBJ2-7; perhaps TRBD1 as D (6 bases). The CDR3 extends over 14 amino acids. Looked up from germline, CDR1 is SNHLY and CDR2 is FYNNEI. V shed 6 bases and J shed 5 bases, with 17 bases lying between them. CDR3 bases: TGTGCCAGCAGCGTTCTAAACAGGGACCACGAGCAGTACTTC. The encoded protein is CASSVLNRDHEQYF. The whole variable domain, remainder taken from reference TRBV2 and TRBJ2-7, is EPEVTQTPSHQVTQMGQEVILRCVPISNHLYFYWYRQILGQKVEFLVSFYNNEISEKSEIFDDQFSVERPDGSNFTLKIRSTKLEDSAMYFCASSVLNRDHEQYFGPGTRLTVT.

This clonotype was seen many times. J is TRBJ1-5 and V is TRBV2, with 9 bases aligning to TRBD1. CDR3 length equals 15 residues. Germline assignment: CDR1 SNHLY and CDR2 FYNNEI. V shed 2 bases, J shed 6 bases, and the junction held 5 bases outside the gene matches. The CDR3 nucleotides are TGTGCCAGCAGTGAATCCCCACAGGGGGCTCAGCCCCAGCATTTT. Its translation: CASSESPQGAQPQHF.

This clonotype was seen repeatedly, ten times or more. The chain couples TRBV5-8 to TRBJ1-3; D is undetermined. This CDR3 has 15 residues. The V end was cut by 3 bases, the J end by 8 bases, with 18 bases between. CDR1 and CDR2 from the germline V gene are SGHTS and YDEGEE. CDR3 coding DNA: TGTGCCAGCAGCTGGGGTTATGACTCTAAGGACACCATATATTTT. As protein: CASSWGYDSKDTIYF.

This clonotype came up many times. V gene TRBV10-3 combines with J gene TRBJ1-1; possibly TRBD1 for D (5 bases). The CDR3 has 16 residues. Germline CDR1 ENHRY, CDR2 SYGVKD. V shed 3 bases and J shed 1 base, with 15 bases lying between them. CDR3 protein: CAISDENRDGNTEAFF. In nucleotides, the CDR3 is TGTGCCATCAGTGACGAGAACCGGGACGGGAACACTGAAGCTTTCTTT.

This clonotype was picked up many times. The chain couples TRBV10-3 to TRBJ2-3; D ambiguous. This CDR3 is 16 amino acids long. Trimming cost V 2 bases and J 3 bases, with 15 bases left between them. Germline assignment: CDR1 ENHRY and CDR2 SYGVKD. The DNA of the CDR3 is TGTGCCATCAGTGAGGGGCCCGGCGGACCTACAGATACGCAGTATTTT. Translation: CAISEGPGGPTDTQYF.

In this sample, this clonotype turned up a few times. The V gene is TRBV29-1, the J gene TRBJ1-1, with D unresolved. From germline, CDR1 is SQVTM and CDR2 ANQGSEA. This CDR3 comprises 11 residues. V was pared by 6 bases and J by 4 bases, with 9 bases between. CDR3 sequence: CSVRWVTEAFF. CDR3 nucleotides: TGCAGCGTACGATGGGTCACTGAAGCTTTCTTT.

The rearrangement joins TRBV29-1 to TRBJ1-1, with D maybe TRBD1 (6 bases). The CDR3 covers 11 residues. Between the trimmed V and J ends, which lost 6 bases and 10 bases, there was a span of 15 bases. Germline loops: CDR1 SQVTM, CDR2 ANQGSEA. The CDR3 region is CSVQKQGSAFF. Written as DNA, the CDR3 is TGCAGCGTGCAAAAACAGGGCTCAGCTTTCTTT.

The rearrangement joins TRBV4-2 to TRBJ1-5; D is perhaps TRBD1 (5 bases). Trimming took 1 base from V and 6 from J, leaving 13 bases between them. The CDR3 length is 15 residues. Germline CDR1 and CDR2: LGHNA and YNFKEQ. CDR3 amino acids: CASSQGQGLAQPQHF. The CDR3 coding sequence is TGTGCCAGCAGCCAAGGTCAGGGTTTAGCTCAGCCCCAGCATTTT.

This sequence joins TRBV9 and TRBJ2-2; D is undetermined. The ends were cut back, 3 bases at V and 8 bases at J, with 11 bases in the middle. The CDR3 extends over 13 amino acids. Germline V gives CDR1 SGDLS, CDR2 YYNGEE. This chain's CDR3 is CASSAPRGGELFF. The CDR3 bases are TGTGCCAGCAGCGCACCCCGAGGTGGGGAGCTGTTTTTT.